These 9 T cell receptor beta chains were sequenced from one sample in a study of spatial heterogeneity in lung cancer. TCRdb re-derived calls from the 5' RACE reads in MiXCR, one entry per CDR3 protein. This sample yields 1,500 to 2,000 distinct CDR3 sequences, of which under 25% are seen a single time; approximately 23% belongs to the top ten. Described time point: sample taken at primary tumor resection. The material sequenced was normal lung tissue next to the tumor, taken at surgery. The receptors were gathered from a male donor with early-stage non-small cell lung cancer.

The chain couples TRBV20-1 to TRBJ2-1, with D possibly called TRBD1 or TRBD2 (6 bases each). The CDR3 loop spans 13 amino acids. Per germline, CDR1 DFQATT and CDR2 SNEGSKA (reference sequence). Trimming stripped 5 bases from V and 8 bases from J, with 16 bases between. Here the CDR3 reads CSAQTGGNDEQFF. Here the CDR3 DNA reads TGCAGTGCTCAGACAGGAGGGAACGATGAGCAGTTCTTC.

This clonotype was seen only a few times. The chain employs TRBV7-9 and TRBJ2-3; 7 bases agree with TRBD1. V trimming: 3 bases; J trimming: 4 bases; junction bases outside the gene matches: 13. Looked up from germline, CDR1 is SEHNR and CDR2 is FQNEAQ (reference sequence). CDR3 size: 17 residues. CDR3 residues: CASSFGTVSFAADTQYF. In nucleotides, the CDR3 is TGTGCCAGCAGCTTCGGGACAGTCTCATTTGCGGCAGATACGCAGTATTTT.

This clonotype qualifies as large. The rearrangement links TRBV2 to TRBJ1-3, with D maybe TRBD1 (6 bases). V dropped 7 bases and J dropped 2 bases, with 9 bases sitting between them. CDR1 and CDR2 (germline): SNHLY, FYNNEI. The CDR3 totals 13 residues. The CDR3: CASIGGPGNTIYF. Here the CDR3 DNA reads TGTGCCAGCATCGGGGGGCCTGGAAACACCATATATTTT.

This clonotype was found a few times. The rearrangement links TRBV28 to TRBJ1-3; D is unclear. Germline V gene lookup returns CDR1 MDHEN and CDR2 SYDVKM. Deletions cut 4 bases from V and 0 bases from J, with 10 bases between. The CDR3 length is 15 residues. CDR3 in DNA: TGTGCCAGCAGTTCCGGGGATTCCTCTGGAAACACCATATATTTT. Its protein product is CASSSGDSSGNTIYF.

This clonotype came up a few times. The CDR3, as DNA: TGTGCCAGCAGTTTATGGACTAGCGCCAACTACGAGCAGTACTTC. Translation: CASSLWTSANYEQYF. The chain recombines TRBV28 with TRBJ2-7, with 8 positions matching TRBD2. Germline loops: CDR1 MDHEN, CDR2 SYDVKM. J gave up 3 bases and V 0 bases, and 4 bases lay outside the gene matches. CDR3 length: 15 residues. The full variable domain, completed using reference TRBV28 and TRBJ2-7, is DVKVTQSSRYLVKRTGEKVFLECVQDMDHENMFWYRQDPGLGLRLIYFSYDVKMKEKGDIPEGYSVSREKKERFSLILESASTNQTSMYLCASSLWTSANYEQYFGPGTRLTVT.

This clonotype is large in the sample. The chain employs TRBV7-3 and TRBJ2-1, with 7 bases aligning to TRBD2. Per germline, CDR1 SGHTA and CDR2 FQGTGA. The V gene end was trimmed by 5 bases and the J gene end by 0 bases; junction bases not matched to a gene: 1. The CDR3 loop spans 14 amino acids. CDR3 protein: CASSPSGSYNEQFF. The CDR3 DNA reads TGTGCCAGCAGCCCTAGCGGCTCCTACAATGAGCAGTTCTTC. Based on the CDR3 plus reference TRBV7-3 and TRBJ2-1, the full variable domain is GAGVSQTPSNKVTEKGKYVELRCDPISGHTALYWYRQSLGQGPEFLIYFQGTGAADDSGLPNDRFFAVRPEGSVSTLKIQRTERGDSAVYLCASSPSGSYNEQFFGPGTRLTVL.

Points on this clonotype: Germline is not matched at one junction end, which may reflect a read error. The gene calls are TRBV4-3 and TRBJ2-7; D not resolved. Germline V gene lookup returns CDR1 LGHNA and CDR2 YSLEER. CDR3 length: 13 amino acids. Here the CDR3 DNA reads TGCGCCAACAGCCAAGAAAACTTCCGCGAGCAGTACTTC. Translation: CANSQENFREQYF.

This clonotype occurred a few times. The CDR3 DNA follows: TGCGCCAGCAGCTTAACAGGGGCCGCTAACTATGGCTACACCTTC. Its translation is CASSLTGAANYGYTF. The genes are TRBV5-1 and TRBJ1-2; 7 bases align to TRBD1. The CDR3 extends over 15 amino acids. V was clipped by 2 bases and J by 0 bases; unmatched bases: 4. The germline V gene encodes CDR1 SGHRS and CDR2 YFSETQ.

This clonotype was recorded only once. The J gene is TRBJ2-5, the V gene TRBV7-2; 10 bases fit TRBD2. V trimming: 0 bases; J trimming: 4 bases; junction bases outside the gene matches: 11. Germline loops: CDR1 SGHTA, CDR2 FQGNSA. The CDR3 has 18 amino acids. The CDR3 spells CASSLARVSGGVRETQYF. Here the CDR3 DNA reads TGTGCCAGCAGCTTAGCGCGAGTAAGCGGGGGGGTCAGAGAGACCCAGTACTTC.